The 26 T cell receptor beta chains below come from one sample, sequenced in a study of response to subunit inactivated influenza vaccine. TCRdb reprocessed the RT-PCR reads with MiXCR, giving one entry per CDR3 protein. The data hold hundreds of thousands of distinct CDR3 sequences, with around 20% observed a single time. The starting material was PBMCs from blood, obtained 4 to 6 days after vaccination. The source of these receptors is a man aged 45-65 years who received an inactivated influenza vaccine.

The rearrangement joins TRBV15 to TRBJ2-7; D uncertain. CDR3 length: 14 amino acids. Looked up from germline, CDR1 is LNHNV and CDR2 is YYDKDF (reference sequence). Trimming cost V 0 bases and J 2 bases, with 8 bases left between them. The CDR3 loop is CATSREQETYEQYF. CDR3 nucleotides: TGTGCCACCAGCAGAGAGCAGGAAACCTACGAGCAGTACTTC.

The V call is TRBV5-1, the J call TRBJ2-5, with TRBD2 as a possible D gene (6 bases). Trimming left V 3 bases short and J 3 bases short, with 9 bases between. Germline V gene lookup returns CDR1 SGHRS and CDR2 YFSETQ. The CDR3 covers 13 residues. The CDR3 sequence is CASSWEVEETQYF. The CDR3 bases are TGCGCCAGCAGCTGGGAGGTAGAAGAGACCCAGTACTTC. Supplemented by reference TRBV5-1 and TRBJ2-5, the full variable domain reads KAGVTQTPRYLIKTRGQQVTLSCSPISGHRSVSWYQQTPGQGLQFLFEYFSETQRNKGNFPGRFSGRQFSNSRSEMNVSTLELGDSALYLCASSWEVEETQYFGPGTRLLVL.

This clonotype showed up just a few times. The chain links TRBV7-2 to TRBJ2-7, with 7 bases aligning to TRBD2. The CDR3 extends over 15 amino acids. Looked up from germline, CDR1 is SGHTA and CDR2 is FQGNSA. The ends lost 2 bases at V and 2 bases at J; junction bases unmatched: 6. In DNA form, the CDR3 reads TGTGCCAGCAGCTTACGACTAGCAACAGCCTACGAGCAGTACTTC. Translation gives CASSLRLATAYEQYF.

This clonotype came up many times. The gene calls are TRBV6-5 and TRBJ2-7; D ambiguous. This CDR3 has 14 residues. Germline V CDR1 and CDR2: MNHEY, SVGAGI. Trimming removed 2 bases from V and 2 bases from J, with 10 bases in between. Here the CDR3 reads CASSYLDGPYEQYF. CDR3 in DNA: TGTGCCAGCAGTTACCTGGACGGACCCTACGAGCAGTACTTC.

This clonotype was detected a few times. The V gene is TRBV7-2, the J gene TRBJ2-3; TRBD1 agrees at 9 bases. With V trimmed by 5 bases and J by 1 base, 4 bases remained unmatched. Germline-derived CDR1 and CDR2 are SGHTA and FQGNSA. The CDR3 spans 15 residues. Here the CDR3 DNA reads TGTGCCAGCAGCCACTGGGACAGGGGCACAGATACGCAGTATTTT. It encodes CASSHWDRGTDTQYF.

A few counts support this clonotype. The CDR3 is CASSFTTSGIKRAPYEQYF. The CDR3, as DNA: TGTGCCAGCAGTTTTACGACTAGCGGGATTAAGAGAGCTCCCTACGAGCAGTACTTC. The chain employs TRBV28 and TRBJ2-7, with 11 bases matching TRBD2. The CDR3 covers 19 residues. Germline V lookup: CDR1 MDHEN, CDR2 SYDVKM. The V gene end was trimmed by 3 bases and the J gene end by 2 bases; junction bases not matched to a gene: 15.

This chain joins TRBV20-1 and TRBJ2-3; the D is unclear. CDR1 DFQATT and CDR2 SNEGSKA come from the germline V gene (reference sequence). The length of the CDR3 is 14 residues. Trimming shortened V by 4 bases and J by 2 bases, and 13 bases separated the two germline ends. Here the CDR3 DNA reads TGCAGTGCTATCCTCTCGAGTTACACAGATACGCAGTATTTT. Translation: CSAILSSYTDTQYF.

The chain joins TRBV27 to TRBJ1-1, with D possibly matching TRBD1 (5 bases). Germline V gives CDR1 MNHEY, CDR2 SMNVEV (reference sequence). Trimming took off 1 base at V and 0 bases at J, with 9 bases between the two ends. The CDR3 has 15 amino acids. The CDR3: CASSLFGTVNTEAFF. DNA for the CDR3: TGTGCCAGCAGTTTATTTGGGACCGTGAACACTGAAGCTTTCTTT.

This clonotype was found a few times. V and J are TRBV9 and TRBJ2-1; no reliable D call. Germline V CDR1 and CDR2: SGDLS, YYNGEE. Trimming stripped 0 bases from V and 0 bases from J, with 13 bases between. The CDR3 is made up of 17 amino acids. The CDR3 nucleotides are TGTGCCAGCAGCGTAGGACTGACCGGAAGCTCCTACAATGAGCAGTTCTTC. Encoded protein: CASSVGLTGSSYNEQFF.

The V and J genes are TRBV18 and TRBJ2-7; TRBD1 matches 8 bases. The germline CDR1 and CDR2 sequences are KGHSH and LQKENI. V lost 2 bases to trimming and J lost 6 bases; unmatched junction nucleotides: 9. The CDR3 contains 15 residues. As DNA, the CDR3 is TGTGCCAGCTCACCAGTGGGGCAGGGGGCAGGCGAGCAGTACTTC. Protein: CASSPVGQGAGEQYF.

This sequence joins TRBV20-1 and TRBJ2-1; 8 bases align to TRBD2. Germline loops: CDR1 DFQATT, CDR2 SNEGSKA (reference sequence). The CDR3 is 14 residues long. After removal of 3 bases from V and 5 bases from J, the junction contained 6 bases not matched to a gene. The DNA of the CDR3 is TGCAGTGCTAGGGGATATAGCGGGGACAATGAGCAGTTCTTC. Amino acids: CSARGYSGDNEQFF.

This clonotype was observed a handful of times. J is TRBJ2-4 and V is TRBV6-5; 12 bases map to TRBD1. Germline V gene data show CDR1 as MNHEY and CDR2 as SVGAGI. The CDR3 runs 16 residues. V gave up 4 bases and J gave up 2 bases; unmatched junction bases: 3. The CDR3 DNA is TGTGCCAGCAGTTGGGGACAGGGGGCGTCCAAAAACATTCAGTACTTC. It is translated as CASSWGQGASKNIQYF.

The chain carries TRBV6-2 or TRBV6-3 and TRBJ2-5; possible D gene TRBD2, 7 bases. The V and J ends lost 4 bases and 1 base respectively, with 19 bases between them. The CDR3 totals 17 residues. Germline V gene data show CDR1 as MNHEY and CDR2 as SVGEGT. The CDR3 nucleotides are TGTGCCAGCAGTTGGGGGGGCCCGGGACACATCCAAGAGACCCAGTACTTC. It translates to CASSWGGPGHIQETQYF.

This clonotype occurred a few times. The chain combines TRBV28 with TRBJ2-7; no clear D gene. Trimming stripped 3 bases from V and 2 bases from J, with 14 bases between. CDR1 and CDR2 (germline): MDHEN, SYDVKM. This CDR3 region has 15 residues. CDR3 in amino acids: CASSFPQLQAYEQYF. CDR3 nucleotide sequence: TGTGCCAGCAGTTTTCCCCAGTTGCAGGCCTACGAGCAGTACTTC.

This chain connects TRBV20-1 to TRBJ2-1, with TRBD1 matching over 9 bases. This CDR3 contains 15 residues. The germline gives CDR1 DFQATT, CDR2 SNEGSKA (reference sequence). Trimming removed 3 bases from V and 8 bases from J; junction bases left unmatched: 11. CDR3 loop: CSASILRGQGDEQFF. DNA for the CDR3: TGCAGTGCTAGTATCTTGCGGGGACAGGGCGATGAGCAGTTCTTC.

The chain has TRBV20-1 and TRBJ2-2; 11 bases align to TRBD2. The CDR3 is made up of 17 amino acids. Germline V CDR1 and CDR2: DFQATT, SNEGSKA (reference sequence). The J segment lost 1 base and the V segment lost 1 base, leaving 5 bases of the junction unmatched. Written as DNA, the CDR3 is TGCAGTGCTAGAGGGGGACTAGCGGAGGTGAACACCGGGGAGCTGTTTTTT. Its protein is CSARGGLAEVNTGELFF.

This clonotype was counted many times. The chain couples TRBV4-3 to TRBJ2-1; weak D call: TRBD1 (6 bases). The germline V and J ends were trimmed by 0 bases and 0 bases, with 12 bases remaining between them. CDR3 length: 17 amino acids. CDR1 and CDR2 from the germline V gene are LGHNA and YSLEER. CDR3 nucleotide sequence: TGCGCCAGCAGCCAAGACCATCAAGGGGGCTCCTACAATGAGCAGTTCTTC. The encoded protein is CASSQDHQGGSYNEQFF.

CDR3 amino acids: CSVEDRKTEAFF. In DNA, the CDR3 is TGCAGCGTGGAGGACAGGAAGACTGAAGCTTTCTTT. The chain has TRBV29-1 and TRBJ1-1, with 7 nucleotides matching TRBD1. In germline, CDR1 is SQVTM, CDR2 ANQGSEA. The ends lost 6 bases at V and 5 bases at J; junction bases unmatched: 6. There are 12 residues in the CDR3.

This clonotype was seen a handful of times. The chain couples TRBV7-9 to TRBJ2-5; D not resolved. This CDR3 has 12 amino acids. In germline, CDR1 is SEHNR, CDR2 FQNEAQ (reference sequence). Trimming shortened V by 6 bases and J by 5 bases, and 10 bases separated the two germline ends. The CDR3 region is CASRPMKETQYF. The CDR3 DNA follows: TGTGCCAGCAGACCAATGAAGGAGACCCAGTACTTC. Full variable domain (remainder filled in from reference TRBV7-9 and TRBJ2-5): DTGVSQNPRHKITKRGQNVTFRCDPISEHNRLYWYRQTLGQGPEFLTYFQNEAQLEKSRLLSDRFSAERPKGSFSTLEIQRTEQGDSAMYLCASRPMKETQYFGPGTRLLVL.

The chain employs TRBV2 and TRBJ2-5; 8 nucleotides agree with TRBD1. Losses at the gene ends were 6 bases for V and 7 bases for J; bases not matched to a gene: 4. The germline V gene has CDR1 SNHLY and CDR2 FYNNEI. CDR3 size: 12 residues. For the CDR3, the DNA is TGTGCCAGCAGCGTGACAGGGGTGACCCAGTACTTC. Protein product: CASSVTGVTQYF.

V usage is TRBV21-1 and J usage is TRBJ2-3; the table's D call of TRBD1 was not tested on the DNA. Near its end, the DNA agrees better with TRBJ1-5, so the J call may be wrong. TRBV21-1 is described as a pseudogene. The CDR3 contains 17 residues. DNA for the CDR3: TGTGCCAGCAGCAGATTACAACAGGGGATCAGCACAGATACGCAGCATTTT. The encoded protein is CASSRLQQGISTDTQHF.

The V gene is TRBV28, the J gene TRBJ2-4; the D call may be TRBD1 or TRBD2 (5 bases each). The CDR3 runs 13 residues. V was pared by 6 bases and J by 5 bases, with 11 bases between. Per germline, CDR1 MDHEN and CDR2 SYDVKM. CDR3 DNA sequence: TGTGCCAGCAGGCCGGGACCAGAAAACATTCAGTACTTC. Residues: CASRPGPENIQYF.

This clonotype was counted only a few times. The chain carries TRBV12-3 or TRBV12-4 and TRBJ1-5, with no clear D. CDR3 length: 12 amino acids. V was trimmed by 3 bases and J by 9 bases, leaving 9 bases between them. The CDR3 DNA reads as TGTGCCAGCAGTTTGGGCCCCGGGCCCCAGCATTTT. It codes for CASSLGPGPQHF.

This clonotype was picked up a small number of times. V usage is TRBV28 and J usage is TRBJ2-6; 8 bases agree with TRBD1. The length of the CDR3 is 16 residues. Germline V lookup: CDR1 MDHEN, CDR2 SYDVKM. V lost 5 bases to trimming and J lost 4 bases; unmatched junction nucleotides: 7. CDR3 amino acids: CASSGTGSTGANVLTF. The CDR3 DNA is TGTGCCAGCAGTGGGACAGGATCGACCGGGGCCAACGTCCTGACTTTC.

The CDR3 loop is CASNLDRGTGELFF. The CDR3 DNA follows: TGTGCCAGCAACCTAGACAGGGGTACCGGGGAGCTGTTTTTT. The chain couples TRBV7-3 to TRBJ2-2; 8 bases match TRBD1. Germline V gene lookup returns CDR1 SGHTA and CDR2 FQGTGA. J lost 5 bases, V lost 7 bases, and 6 bases had no gene match. The CDR3 runs 14 residues.

The CDR3 nucleotides are TGTGCCAGCAGTCAAGCGGGGTACCGGGCGGATGGCTACACCTTC. The encoded protein is CASSQAGYRADGYTF. The chain links TRBV12-3 or TRBV12-4 to TRBJ1-2; unclear D gene. This CDR3 is built from 15 residues. V was shortened by 5 bases and J by 6 bases, with 19 bases between the two germline ends.